A single sample gave rise to the 13 T cell receptor beta chains below, sequenced in a study of cytomegalovirus exposure and HLA in healthy donors. PCR employed 60 Vbeta and 13 Jbeta primers. Produced via immunoSEQ multiplex PCR; TCRdb's table is partial and in-frame only. The sample totals around 160,000 clones. Sequenced sample: PBMCs. The receptors derive from a woman between 45 and 65 years old in good health and CMV-seronegative.

J is TRBJ2-7 and V is TRBV4-2; no clear D gene. CDR1 LGHNA and CDR2 YNFKEQ come from the germline V gene. V lost 0 bases to trimming and J lost 3 bases, with 12 bases between them. The CDR3 is 15 amino acids. This chain's CDR3 is CASSQDTSTVYEQYF. The CDR3 DNA is TGTGCCAGCAGCCAAGATACCTCCACGGTCTACGAGCAGTACTTC.

The V and J genes are TRBV7-9 and TRBJ2-7; TRBD1 aligns across 9 bases. Germline-derived CDR1 and CDR2 are SEHNR and FQNEAQ (reference sequence). The CDR3 runs 14 residues. The ends lost 8 bases at V and 2 bases at J; junction bases unmatched: 7. In nucleotides, the CDR3 is TGTGCCAGCGGGGGGACAGGGTTGACCTACGAGCAGTACTTC. Its translation: CASGGTGLTYEQYF.

The gene calls are TRBV5-1 and TRBJ1-1; D possibly corresponds to TRBD1 (5 bases). Germline CDR1 is SGHRS and CDR2 is YFSETQ. CDR3 length equals 16 residues. Trimming took 4 bases from V and 0 from J, leaving 16 bases between them. In nucleotides, the CDR3 is TGCGCCAGCAGCGGCTCGGGGGGATCTATGAACACTGAAGCTTTCTTT. This translates into CASSGSGGSMNTEAFF.

The rearrangement uses TRBV25-1 and TRBJ1-1, with D unclear. The CDR3 has 13 amino acids. V lost 8 bases and J lost 5, with 15 bases in between. Germline CDR1 MGHDK, CDR2 SYGVNS. The CDR3 protein is CASLFSGGTEAFF. The CDR3 region has the DNA TGTGCCAGCCTTTTCAGCGGAGGTACTGAAGCTTTCTTT.

J is TRBJ1-2 and V is TRBV28; unclear D gene. This CDR3 spans 14 amino acids. The germline V gene encodes CDR1 MDHEN and CDR2 SYDVKM. V gave up 5 bases and J gave up 4 bases, with 14 bases separating them. The CDR3 sequence: CASSLSPLVYGYTF. The DNA for the CDR3 is TGTGCCAGCAGTCTTTCTCCTCTCGTCTATGGCTACACCTTC.

The chain links TRBV5-4 to TRBJ2-1, with a possible D match to TRBD2 (6 bases). The CDR3 is made up of 14 amino acids. From germline, CDR1 is SGHNT and CDR2 YYREEE (reference sequence). Trimming took 0 bases from V and 9 from J, leaving 13 bases between them. DNA of the CDR3: TGTGCCAGCAGCTTGGGACTAGGGATCGGTGAGCAGTTCTTC. It encodes CASSLGLGIGEQFF.

The V and J genes are TRBV28 and TRBJ2-1, with D possibly TRBD1 on 6 matching bases. The CDR3 runs 16 residues. V lost 6 bases and J lost 4, with 19 bases in between. Germline V CDR1 and CDR2: MDHEN, SYDVKM. The CDR3 loop reads CASSPRDTEPYNEQFF. CDR3 bases: TGTGCCAGCAGCCCTCGGGACACGGAGCCTTACAATGAGCAGTTCTTC. Complete variable domain (other parts from reference TRBV28 and TRBJ2-1): DVKVTQSSRYLVKRTGEKVFLECVQDMDHENMFWYRQDPGLGLRLIYFSYDVKMKEKGDIPEGYSVSREKKERFSLILESASTNQTSMYLCASSPRDTEPYNEQFFGPGTRLTVL.

CDR3: CASSHPFDRARNQPQHF. DNA for the CDR3: TGCGCCAGCAGCCACCCGTTTGACAGGGCGAGGAATCAGCCCCAGCATTTT. This chain joins TRBV4-1 and TRBJ1-5, with 7 positions matching TRBD1. There are 17 residues in the CDR3. J was trimmed by 4 bases and V by 3 bases; bases with no gene match: 12. CDR1 and CDR2 (germline): MGHRA, YSYEKL.

The gene calls are TRBV7-6 and TRBJ1-2; D is ambiguous. Trimming pared 5 bases from V and 7 bases from J, leaving 20 bases between. The germline CDR1 and CDR2 sequences are SGHVS and FNYEAQ. The CDR3 extends over 15 amino acids. The CDR3 protein is CASSPNPPPSRGYTF. CDR3 in DNA: TGTGCCAGCAGCCCAAATCCTCCCCCGAGCCGTGGCTACACCTTC.

The V gene is TRBV5-1, the J gene TRBJ2-4; 8 bases line up with TRBD1. Unmatched junction bases numbered 5, after V lost 3 bases and J lost 9 bases. Per germline, CDR1 SGHRS and CDR2 YFSETQ. The CDR3 sequence is 13 residues long. The CDR3 sequence: CASSSDRVSIQYF. CDR3 coding DNA: TGCGCCAGCAGCTCGGACAGGGTTAGCATTCAGTACTTC.

The rearrangement links TRBV9 to TRBJ1-4; possible D gene TRBD1, 5 bases. V was cut by 2 bases and J by 6 bases, with 17 bases left in between. The germline CDR1 and CDR2 sequences are SGDLS and YYNGEE. This CDR3 contains 16 residues. The chain's CDR3 is CASSVPQGAGYEKLFF. CDR3 nucleotide sequence: TGTGCCAGCAGCGTTCCACAAGGGGCAGGGTATGAAAAACTGTTTTTT.

Written as DNA, the CDR3 is TGTGCCAGCTCGGACAGGGGCAGCGACGAGCAGTACTTC. Its translation: CASSDRGSDEQYF. The chain combines TRBV28 with TRBJ2-7, with 9 bases that match TRBD1. J lost 5 bases, V lost 8 bases, and 7 bases had no gene match. The germline gives CDR1 MDHEN, CDR2 SYDVKM. The CDR3 loop spans 13 amino acids.

V usage is TRBV5-1 and J usage is TRBJ1-1; possible D gene TRBD1, 6 bases. The CDR3 is 15 amino acids. Per germline, CDR1 SGHRS and CDR2 YFSETQ. V was cut by 1 base and J by 0 bases, with 10 bases left in between. CDR3 coding DNA: TGCGCCAGCAGCTTGACAGGGAGCCTGAACACTGAAGCTTTCTTT. Translating it yields CASSLTGSLNTEAFF. Supplemented by reference TRBV5-1 and TRBJ1-1, the full variable domain reads KAGVTQTPRYLIKTRGQQVTLSCSPISGHRSVSWYQQTPGQGLQFLFEYFSETQRNKGNFPGRFSGRQFSNSRSEMNVSTLELGDSALYLCASSLTGSLNTEAFFGQGTRLTVV.